Sequencing of this T cell receptor beta chain was carried out in a study of Ad26.COV2.S vaccination and SARS-CoV-2 variants. Across the study: Ad26.COV2.S was injected intramuscularly once or twice, 56 days apart.

Study results and limitations: The TCR breadth and depth analyses may have understated or missed part of the total T cell responses.

With regard to this clone: Its specificity is unknown.

V was clipped by 0 bases and J by 0 bases, with 6 bases between them. CDR3 size: 14 residues. Germline loops: CDR1 SGHRS, CDR2 YFSETQ. Using immunoSEQ multiplex PCR, the repertoire was profiled, and TCRdb retains in-frame clones only, with some absent. The sample yields fewer than 600,000 clones, 89% seen once. The treatment here: 19 received Ad26.COV2.S at low or high dose, single or two shots; several received placebo; per-sample allocation not given. At day 63 after the first vaccine or placebo injection, samples were drawn. Aged 18-55 years, donor was enrolled in Boston in the early 2020s. Vaccine was an Ad26 vector expressing Wuhan-strain SARS-CoV-2 spike.

The chain is built from TRBV5-1 and TRBJ2-5; unclear D gene. The sequence was collected from a person aged 18-60 years who received the Ad26.COV2.S COVID-19 vaccine or a placebo. Specimen: peripheral blood, collected in a trial of Ad26.COV2.S vaccine versus placebo. The CDR3 region is CASSLVPDQETQYF. The CDR3 nucleotides read TGCGCCAGCAGCTTGGTTCCGGACCAAGAGACCCAGTACTTC.